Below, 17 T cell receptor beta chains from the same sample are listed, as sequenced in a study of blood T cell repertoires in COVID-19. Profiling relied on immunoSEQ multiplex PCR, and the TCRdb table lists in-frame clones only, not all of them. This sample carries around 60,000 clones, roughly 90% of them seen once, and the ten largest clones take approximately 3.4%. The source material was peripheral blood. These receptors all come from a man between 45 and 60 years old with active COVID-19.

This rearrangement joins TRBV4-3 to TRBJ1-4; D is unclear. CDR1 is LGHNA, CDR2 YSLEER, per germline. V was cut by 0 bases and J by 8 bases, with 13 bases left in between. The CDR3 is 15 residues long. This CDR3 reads CASSQEESVREKLFF. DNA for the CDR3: TGCGCCAGCAGCCAAGAGGAGAGTGTACGGGAAAAACTGTTTTTT.

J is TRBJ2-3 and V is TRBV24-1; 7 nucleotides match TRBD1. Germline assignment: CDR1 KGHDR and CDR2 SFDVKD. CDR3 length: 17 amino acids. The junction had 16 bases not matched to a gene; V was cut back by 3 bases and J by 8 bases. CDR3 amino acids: CATSDTTGAAFDGTQYF. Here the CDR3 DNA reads TGTGCCACCAGTGATACTACAGGGGCCGCATTTGACGGTACGCAGTATTTT.

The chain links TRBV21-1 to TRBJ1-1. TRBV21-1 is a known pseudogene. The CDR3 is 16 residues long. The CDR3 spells CASSKVWRVTNTEAFF. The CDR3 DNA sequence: TGTGCCAGCAGCAAAGTATGGAGGGTAACGAACACTGAAGCTTTCTTT.

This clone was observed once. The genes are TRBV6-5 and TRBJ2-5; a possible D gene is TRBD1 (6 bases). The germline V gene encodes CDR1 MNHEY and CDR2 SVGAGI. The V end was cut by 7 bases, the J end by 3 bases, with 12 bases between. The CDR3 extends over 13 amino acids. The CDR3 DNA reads TGTGCCAGCAACGGGAAGGGGGAAGAGACCCAGTACTTC. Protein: CASNGKGEETQYF.

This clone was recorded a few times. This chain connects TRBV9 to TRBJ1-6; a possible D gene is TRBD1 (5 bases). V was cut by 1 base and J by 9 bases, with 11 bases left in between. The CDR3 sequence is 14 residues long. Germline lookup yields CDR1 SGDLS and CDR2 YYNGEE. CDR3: CASSVSQGGSPLHF. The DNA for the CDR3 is TGTGCCAGCAGCGTAAGCCAGGGAGGTTCACCCCTCCACTTT.

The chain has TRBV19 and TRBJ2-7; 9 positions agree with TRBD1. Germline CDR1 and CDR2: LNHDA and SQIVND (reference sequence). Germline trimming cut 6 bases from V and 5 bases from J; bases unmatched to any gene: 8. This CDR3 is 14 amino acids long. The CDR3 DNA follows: TGTGCCAGTAGCCCGGACAGGGGTTGGCACGAGCAGTACTTC. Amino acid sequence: CASSPDRGWHEQYF.

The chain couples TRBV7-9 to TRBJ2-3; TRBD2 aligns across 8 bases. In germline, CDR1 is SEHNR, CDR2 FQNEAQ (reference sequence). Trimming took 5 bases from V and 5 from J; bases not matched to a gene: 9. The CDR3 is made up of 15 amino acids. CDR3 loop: CASSPVSGGVDTQYF. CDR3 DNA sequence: TGTGCCAGCAGCCCGGTGAGCGGGGGTGTAGATACGCAGTATTTT.

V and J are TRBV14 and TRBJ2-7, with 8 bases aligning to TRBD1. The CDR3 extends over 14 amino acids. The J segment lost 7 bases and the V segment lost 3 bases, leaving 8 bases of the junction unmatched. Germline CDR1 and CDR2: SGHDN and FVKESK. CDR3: CASSQRTGLEEQYF. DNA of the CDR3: TGTGCCAGCAGCCAGCGGACAGGGCTGGAGGAGCAGTACTTC.

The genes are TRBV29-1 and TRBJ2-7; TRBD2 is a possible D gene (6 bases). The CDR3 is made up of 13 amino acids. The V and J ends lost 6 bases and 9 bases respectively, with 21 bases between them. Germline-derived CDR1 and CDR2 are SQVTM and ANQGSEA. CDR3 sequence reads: CSVPISSGEGQYF. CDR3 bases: TGCAGCGTCCCCATTAGCTCGGGAGAGGGGCAGTACTTC.

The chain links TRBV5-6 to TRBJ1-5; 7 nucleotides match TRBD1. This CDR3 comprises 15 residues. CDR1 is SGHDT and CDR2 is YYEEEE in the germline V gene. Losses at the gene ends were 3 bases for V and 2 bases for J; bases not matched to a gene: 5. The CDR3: CASSSGQARNQPQHF. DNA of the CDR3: TGTGCCAGCAGCTCTGGACAGGCTCGCAATCAGCCCCAGCATTTT. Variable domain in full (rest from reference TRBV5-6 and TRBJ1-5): DAGVTQSPTHLIKTRGQQVTLRCSPKSGHDTVSWYQQALGQGPQFIFQYYEEEERQRGNFPDRFSGHQFPNYSSELNVNALLLGDSALYLCASSSGQARNQPQHFGDGTRLSIL.

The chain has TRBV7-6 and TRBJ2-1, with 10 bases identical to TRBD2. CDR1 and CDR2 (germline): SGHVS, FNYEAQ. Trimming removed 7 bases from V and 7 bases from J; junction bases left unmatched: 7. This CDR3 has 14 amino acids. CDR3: CASKGLAGVNEQFF. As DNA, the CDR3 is TGTGCCAGCAAAGGGCTAGCGGGGGTTAATGAGCAGTTCTTC.

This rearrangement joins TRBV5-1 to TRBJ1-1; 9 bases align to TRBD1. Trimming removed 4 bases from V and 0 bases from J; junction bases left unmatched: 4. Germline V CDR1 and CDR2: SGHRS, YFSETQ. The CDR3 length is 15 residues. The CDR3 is CASSITGGVNTEAFF. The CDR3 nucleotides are TGCGCCAGCAGCATCACAGGGGGCGTGAACACTGAAGCTTTCTTT.

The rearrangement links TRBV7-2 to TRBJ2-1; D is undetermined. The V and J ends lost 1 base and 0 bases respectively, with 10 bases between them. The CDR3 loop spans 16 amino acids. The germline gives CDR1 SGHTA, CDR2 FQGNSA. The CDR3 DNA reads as TGTGCCAGCAGCTTAGACGGTACGGGCTCCTACAATGAGCAGTTCTTC. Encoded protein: CASSLDGTGSYNEQFF.

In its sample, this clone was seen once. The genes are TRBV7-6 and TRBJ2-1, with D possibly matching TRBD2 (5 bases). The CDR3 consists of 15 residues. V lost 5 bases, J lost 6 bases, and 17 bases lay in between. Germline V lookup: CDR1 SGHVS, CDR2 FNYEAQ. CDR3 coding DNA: TGTGCCAGCAGCAGTCCCTATACGGGAAGCAATGAGCAGTTCTTC. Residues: CASSSPYTGSNEQFF.

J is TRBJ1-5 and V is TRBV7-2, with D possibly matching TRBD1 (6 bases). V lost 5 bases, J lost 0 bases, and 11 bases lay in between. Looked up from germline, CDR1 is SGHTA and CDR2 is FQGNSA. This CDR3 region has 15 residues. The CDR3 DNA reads TGTGCCAGCAGCCCGGACAGTAATAGCAATCAGCCCCAGCATTTT. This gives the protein CASSPDSNSNQPQHF.

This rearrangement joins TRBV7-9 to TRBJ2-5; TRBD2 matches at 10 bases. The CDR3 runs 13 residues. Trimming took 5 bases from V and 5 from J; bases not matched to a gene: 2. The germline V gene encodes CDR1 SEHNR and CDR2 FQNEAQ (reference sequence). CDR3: CASSVSGGETQYF. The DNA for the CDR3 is TGTGCCAGCAGCGTTAGCGGGGGGGAGACCCAGTACTTC.

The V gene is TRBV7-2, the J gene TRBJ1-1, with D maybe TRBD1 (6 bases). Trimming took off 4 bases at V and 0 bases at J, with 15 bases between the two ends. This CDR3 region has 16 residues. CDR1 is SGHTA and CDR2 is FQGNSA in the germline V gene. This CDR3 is CASSSPGHQMNTEAFF. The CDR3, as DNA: TGTGCCAGCAGCTCTCCGGGACATCAGATGAACACTGAAGCTTTCTTT. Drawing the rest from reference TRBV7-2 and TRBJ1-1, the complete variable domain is GAGVSQSPSNKVTEKGKDVELRCDPISGHTALYWYRQSLGQGLEFLIYFQGNSAPDKSGLPSDRFSAERTGGSVSTLTIQRTQQEDSAVYLCASSSPGHQMNTEAFFGQGTRLTVV.